The next 14 T cell receptor beta chains were all read from a single sample in a study of blood T cell repertoires in COVID-19. The repertoire was sequenced with immunoSEQ multiplex PCR; TCRdb's copy has only in-frame clones and lacks some. The sample holds approximately 150,000 clones, around 84% seen once. The sample comprised peripheral blood. All receptors derive from a man in his forties with acute or convalescent COVID-19.

The chain links TRBV7-6 to TRBJ1-5, with D tentatively TRBD1 (5 bases). Per the germline V gene, CDR1 is SGHVS and CDR2 is FNYEAQ. The CDR3 is made up of 15 amino acids. V lost 1 base and J 3 bases, leaving 10 bases between the germline ends. CDR3 DNA sequence: TGTGCCAGCAGCTTAGGCCAGGGACTCAATCAGCCCCAGCATTTT. Residues: CASSLGQGLNQPQHF.

There are a few counts of this clone. The gene calls are TRBV7-9 and TRBJ1-1; 9 bases align to TRBD1. This CDR3 spans 15 amino acids. Germline loops: CDR1 SEHNR, CDR2 FQNEAQ (reference sequence). V shed 5 bases and J 6 bases; nucleotides not matched to a gene: 10. The DNA of the CDR3 is TGTGCCAGCAGCATTTCACAGGGGGCTGTCGCTGAAGCTTTCTTT. This encodes CASSISQGAVAEAFF.

The chain combines TRBV2 with TRBJ2-1; 8 bases are a match to TRBD2. The CDR3 has 14 residues. Losses at the gene ends were 6 bases for V and 7 bases for J; bases not matched to a gene: 8. Per germline, CDR1 SNHLY and CDR2 FYNNEI. CDR3 sequence reads: CASRKSGGGNEQFF. CDR3 DNA sequence: TGTGCCAGCAGGAAAAGCGGGGGAGGGAATGAGCAGTTCTTC.

The V gene is TRBV5-5, the J gene TRBJ2-6; the match to TRBD1 covers 12 bases. With V trimmed by 4 bases and J by 4 bases, 12 bases remained unmatched. CDR3 length: 19 amino acids. Germline assignment: CDR1 SGHKS and CDR2 YYEKEE (reference sequence). CDR3 loop: CASSGGTGGSDAGANVLTF. The CDR3 DNA reads as TGTGCCAGCAGCGGAGGGACAGGGGGCTCAGACGCGGGGGCCAACGTCCTGACTTTC.

The rearrangement links TRBV5-5 to TRBJ1-2, with TRBD1 as a possible D gene (6 bases). Germline CDR1 SGHKS, CDR2 YYEKEE (reference sequence). This CDR3 spans 15 amino acids. Trimming took off 4 bases at V and 4 bases at J, with 17 bases between the two ends. The CDR3 DNA reads as TGTGCCAGCAGCCTAAACAGGGCCCTAAGCTATGGCTACACCTTC. Its protein is CASSLNRALSYGYTF.

The rearrangement joins TRBV7-9 to TRBJ2-7; TRBD2 agrees at 13 bases. CDR1 SEHNR and CDR2 FQNEAQ come from the germline V gene (reference sequence). The CDR3 contains 16 residues. Trimming cost V 5 bases and J 2 bases; bases outside gene matches: 6. Here the CDR3 DNA reads TGTGCCAGCAGCGTACGGGGGACTAGCGGGGCCTACGAGCAGTACTTC. Translated: CASSVRGTSGAYEQYF. The complete variable domain, with remaining parts taken from reference TRBV7-9 and TRBJ2-7, reads DTGVSQNPRHKITKRGQNVTFRCDPISEHNRLYWYRQTLGQGPEFLTYFQNEAQLEKSRLLSDRFSAERPKGSFSTLEIQRTEQGDSAMYLCASSVRGTSGAYEQYFGPGTRLTVT.

The chain links TRBV2 to TRBJ2-1; 8 bases match TRBD1. V was clipped by 9 bases and J by 6 bases; unmatched bases: 13. There are 15 residues in the CDR3. Germline loops: CDR1 SNHLY, CDR2 FYNNEI. The CDR3: CASHKGSGTGNEQFF. CDR3 nucleotide sequence: TGTGCCAGTCACAAGGGTTCCGGGACAGGCAATGAGCAGTTCTTC.

This clone was seen a single time. The CDR3 bases are TGTGCCAGTTCCAAGATGGGGGGAGCAGGAAATTCACCCCTCCACTTT. Its translation is CASSKMGGAGNSPLHF. The chain joins TRBV3-1 (or the pseudogene TRBV3-2) to TRBJ1-6; D might be TRBD1 (5 bases). Germline values: CDR1 LGHDT, CDR2 YNNKEL (reference sequence). Between the trimmed V and J ends, which lost 9 bases and 7 bases, there was a span of 22 bases. This CDR3 is 16 amino acids long.

This chain uses TRBV10-3 with TRBJ2-3; tentative D call: TRBD2 (6 bases). This CDR3 spans 15 amino acids. CDR1 is ENHRY and CDR2 is SYGVKD in the germline V gene. V dropped 6 bases and J dropped 1 base, with 14 bases sitting between them. CDR3 in DNA: TGTGCCATCAGCCAATCCGGGGGAGGCACAGATACGCAGTATTTT. Amino acids: CAISQSGGGTDTQYF.

The chain has TRBV28 and TRBJ1-2, with 8 bases aligning to TRBD1. V lost 2 bases, J lost 4 bases, and 3 bases stayed unmatched. The CDR3 extends over 14 amino acids. Per the germline V gene, CDR1 is MDHEN and CDR2 is SYDVKM. The CDR3 sequence: CASSLGGQVYGYTF. The CDR3 DNA is TGTGCCAGCAGTTTAGGGGGACAGGTCTATGGCTACACCTTC.

The gene calls are TRBV5-1 and TRBJ1-2; no firm D call. The germline V and J ends were trimmed by 0 bases and 4 bases, with 13 bases remaining between them. CDR3 length: 15 residues. Per germline, CDR1 SGHRS and CDR2 YFSETQ. The CDR3 bases are TGCGCCAGCAGCTTGGGGTCTCGGCAGGTCTATGGCTACACCTTC. Amino acid sequence: CASSLGSRQVYGYTF.

V is TRBV5-1 and J is TRBJ2-2; D may be TRBD1 (5 bases). V was cut by 3 bases and J by 1 base, with 10 bases left in between. The germline gives CDR1 SGHRS, CDR2 YFSETQ. The CDR3 consists of 15 residues. The DNA of the CDR3 is TGCGCCAGCAGCTACCGGACAAAGAACACCGGGGAGCTGTTTTTT. It encodes CASSYRTKNTGELFF.

This clone was observed a single time. This chain connects TRBV6-5 to TRBJ1-2, with D possibly matching TRBD1 (5 bases). This CDR3 has 16 residues. Germline loops: CDR1 MNHEY, CDR2 SVGAGI. Trimming took off 0 bases at V and 6 bases at J, with 17 bases between the two ends. CDR3 region: CASSYSMGEGENGYTF. In DNA, the CDR3 is TGTGCCAGCAGTTACTCGATGGGGGAGGGTGAGAATGGCTACACCTTC.

The chain carries TRBV6-5 and TRBJ1-2, with a weak D call TRBD1 (5 bases). This CDR3 contains 13 residues. V gave up 6 bases and J gave up 4 bases, with 12 bases separating them. Germline V gene data show CDR1 as MNHEY and CDR2 as SVGAGI. The CDR3, as DNA: TGTGCCAGCAGAGCGGGGGAGAGCTATGGCTACACCTTC. This translates into CASRAGESYGYTF.